Shown below are 25 T cell receptor beta chains from a single sample sequenced in a study of T-cell reconstitution after alpha-beta-depleted transplantation in children. The library targeted TCRbeta and was prepared with unique molecular identifiers. TCRdb reanalysed the PCR reads using MiXCR and keeps one entry per CDR3 protein. The data contain over 550,000 distinct CDR3 sequences, about 10% of them singletons. The sequencing used PBMCs from the stem cell graft donor, collected from the stem cell graft. These receptors were obtained from a human donor who donated a stem cell graft to a child with acute myeloid leukemia.

This clonotype was counted ten times or more. This chain links TRBV7-2 with TRBJ2-2; D unclear. CDR1 and CDR2 from the germline V gene are SGHTA and FQGNSA. Trimming pared 2 bases from V and 1 base from J, leaving 8 bases between. This CDR3 is 15 amino acids long. The CDR3 sequence: CASSLRPLNTGELFF. The CDR3 DNA reads TGTGCCAGCAGCTTAAGACCCTTGAACACCGGGGAGCTGTTTTTT.

This clonotype was detected a few times. The chain links TRBV12-3 or TRBV12-4 to TRBJ1-1, with a tentative D call TRBD1 (5 bases). Trimming removed 5 bases at V and 10 bases at J, with 11 bases between. The length of the CDR3 is 11 residues. The CDR3 here is CASSIRDPAFF. The DNA for the CDR3 is TGTGCCAGCAGTATCCGGGACCCAGCTTTCTTT.

This clonotype was seen more than once but under ten times. This rearrangement joins TRBV10-3 to TRBJ2-3; weak D call: TRBD2 (6 bases). The CDR3 consists of 16 residues. The V gene lost 10 bases and the J gene lost 2 bases, with 22 bases spanning the gap. CDR1 ENHRY and CDR2 SYGVKD come from the germline V gene. The CDR3 region is CATMEGSSRLTDTQYF. The CDR3 DNA reads as TGTGCCACTATGGAGGGGAGTTCTAGGCTCACAGATACGCAGTATTTT.

This clonotype was recorded many times. This chain links TRBV29-1 with TRBJ2-3; 7 bases match TRBD1. Trimming at V came to 8 bases and at J to 3 bases, leaving 11 bases not matched to a gene. The germline CDR1 and CDR2 sequences are SQVTM and ANQGSEA. The CDR3 length is 14 residues. CDR3 in amino acids: CSTPGTASTDTQYF. The CDR3 nucleotides read TGCAGCACCCCCGGGACAGCTTCTACAGATACGCAGTATTTT.

This clonotype was observed a single time. The chain recombines TRBV5-4 with TRBJ2-7; 8 nucleotides align to TRBD1. V lost 3 bases to trimming and J lost 3 bases; unmatched junction nucleotides: 5. Per the germline V gene, CDR1 is SGHNT and CDR2 is YYREEE (reference sequence). The CDR3 is made up of 14 amino acids. The CDR3 DNA follows: TGTGCCAGCAGCTACTCAACAGGGGGCTACGAGCAGTACTTC. Translated: CASSYSTGGYEQYF.

This clonotype has only a few counts. The chain joins TRBV30 to TRBJ1-5; 10 bases map to TRBD1. The CDR3 is 12 residues long. Germline V lookup: CDR1 GTSNPN, CDR2 SVGIG (reference sequence). The junction had 4 bases not matched to a gene; V was cut back by 5 bases and J by 9 bases. The CDR3 region has the DNA TGTGCCTGGGGACAGGGGGTATTGCCCCAGCATTTT. This translates into CAWGQGVLPQHF.

In its sample, this clonotype was seen many times. The junction departs from the called germline gene at one end, perhaps through a read error. The chain is built from TRBV7-7 and TRBJ2-1; unclear D gene. Germline CDR1 SSHAT, CDR2 FNYEAQ (reference sequence). The CDR3 is 13 amino acids. The CDR3 spells CASSTSSGNEQFF. The CDR3 DNA sequence: TGTGCTAGCAGCACATCCTCCGGGAATGAGCAGTTCTTC.

The rearrangement joins TRBV9 to TRBJ2-3; possible D gene TRBD1, 7 bases. Trimming cost V 3 bases and J 4 bases, with 15 bases left between them. Germline V CDR1 and CDR2: SGDLS, YYNGEE. This CDR3 is 15 amino acids long. CDR3 residues: CASSAPGGTADTQYF. The CDR3 DNA follows: TGTGCCAGCAGCGCCCCCGGAGGGACAGCAGATACGCAGTATTTT.

This chain connects TRBV7-9 to TRBJ1-1, with TRBD1 identical over 8 bases. Trimming removed 1 base from V and 7 bases from J; junction bases left unmatched: 5. Germline values: CDR1 SEHNR, CDR2 FQNEAQ (reference sequence). This CDR3 contains 14 residues. The chain's CDR3 is CASSLETGALEAFF. DNA of the CDR3: TGTGCCAGCAGCTTAGAGACAGGGGCACTTGAAGCTTTCTTT. The variable domain in full, completed from reference TRBV7-9 and TRBJ1-1, reads DTGVSQNPRHKITKRGQNVTFRCDPISEHNRLYWYRQTLGQGPEFLTYFQNEAQLEKSRLLSDRFSAERPKGSFSTLEIQRTEQGDSAMYLCASSLETGALEAFFGQGTRLTVV.

This sequence joins TRBV15 and TRBJ2-1, with D perhaps given as TRBD1 or TRBD2 (5 bases each). The CDR3 loop spans 15 amino acids. V lost 2 bases and J lost 4, with 12 bases in between. Germline V gene data show CDR1 as LNHNV and CDR2 as YYDKDF (reference sequence). The CDR3: CATSRSTGAYNEQFF. The CDR3 coding sequence is TGTGCCACCAGCAGATCGACCGGGGCTTACAATGAGCAGTTCTTC.

This clonotype was detected only a few times. V usage is TRBV6-2 or TRBV6-3 and J usage is TRBJ1-5, with 12 bases that match TRBD1. The junction had 5 bases not matched to a gene; V was cut back by 2 bases and J by 6 bases. This CDR3 is built from 16 residues. Germline V gene lookup returns CDR1 MNHEY and CDR2 SVGEGT. As DNA, the CDR3 is TGTGCCAGCAGTTACAGGCGGGACAGGGGGCCTCAGCCCCAGCATTTT. This codes for CASSYRRDRGPQPQHF.

This clonotype was counted a few times. The chain uses TRBV5-1 and TRBJ2-1, with D possibly matching TRBD2 (6 bases). CDR1 and CDR2 from the germline V gene are SGHRS and YFSETQ. The CDR3 length is 16 residues. V was shortened by 0 bases and J by 2 bases, with 12 bases between the two germline ends. The CDR3 DNA reads as TGCGCCAGCAGCTTGGGTTGGGGCGGGACCTACAATGAGCAGTTCTTC. Encoded protein: CASSLGWGGTYNEQFF.

The chain joins TRBV28 to TRBJ1-3, with D possibly matching TRBD1 (6 bases). The V end lost 3 bases, the J end lost 1 base, and 16 bases lay between the germline ends. The germline V gene has CDR1 MDHEN and CDR2 SYDVKM. The CDR3 spans 17 residues. The CDR3 spells CASSFNPGDASGNTIYF. Here the CDR3 DNA reads TGTGCCAGCAGTTTTAACCCAGGGGATGCGTCTGGAAACACCATATATTTT.

This clonotype has only a few counts. The CDR3 region is CASSTETGHPSRTQYF. CDR3 DNA sequence: TGTGCCAGCAGCACTGAGACAGGGCATCCCTCCAGAACGCAGTATTTT. The V call is TRBV12-3 or TRBV12-4, the J call TRBJ2-3; 7 bases match TRBD1. The ends lost 6 bases at V and 9 bases at J; junction bases unmatched: 18. This CDR3 region has 16 residues.

This clonotype was recorded many times. The rearrangement joins TRBV5-6 to TRBJ2-7; a possible D gene is TRBD2 (5 bases). The CDR3 contains 14 residues. V was trimmed by 1 base and J by 0 bases, leaving 8 bases between them. Germline V gene data show CDR1 as SGHDT and CDR2 as YYEEEE. The CDR3 loop is CASSLTAASYEQYF. CDR3 coding DNA: TGTGCCAGCAGCTTGACAGCGGCCTCCTACGAGCAGTACTTC.

This clonotype has ten or more counts. The chain combines TRBV20-1 with TRBJ2-2; no firm D call. The V and J ends lost 8 bases and 0 bases respectively, with 10 bases between them. This CDR3 is built from 13 residues. Germline CDR1 DFQATT, CDR2 SNEGSKA (reference sequence). This CDR3 is CSLRGANTGELFF. DNA of the CDR3: TGCAGTCTCAGAGGCGCGAACACCGGGGAGCTGTTTTTT.

V and J are TRBV7-2 and TRBJ1-1, with TRBD1 matching over 7 bases. The V segment lost 5 bases and the J segment 0 bases; nucleotides outside the gene matches: 6. The germline V gene encodes CDR1 SGHTA and CDR2 FQGNSA. The CDR3 sequence is 15 residues long. Here the CDR3 reads CASSDTGTVNTEAFF. The CDR3, as DNA: TGTGCCAGCAGCGATACCGGGACAGTGAACACTGAAGCTTTCTTT.

This clonotype occurred a few times. This chain uses TRBV7-9 with TRBJ2-7, with 10 nucleotides matching TRBD2. Germline CDR1 is SEHNR and CDR2 is FQNEAQ (reference sequence). Trimming removed 1 base from V and 3 bases from J; junction bases left unmatched: 3. This CDR3 is 15 amino acids long. The CDR3 coding sequence is TGTGCCAGCAGCTTAGGAGCGGGAGGGCTCTACGAGCAGTACTTC. It codes for CASSLGAGGLYEQYF.

This clonotype occurred many times. V is TRBV7-3 and J is TRBJ2-1; D remains ambiguous. The V end lost 4 bases, the J end lost 2 bases, and 9 bases lay between the germline ends. Germline assignment: CDR1 SGHTA and CDR2 FQGTGA. This CDR3 comprises 14 residues. This CDR3 reads CASSSGGPYNEQFF. In DNA form, the CDR3 reads TGTGCCAGCAGCTCGGGCGGCCCCTACAATGAGCAGTTCTTC.

The rearrangement links TRBV4-3 to TRBJ1-1, with 9 bases lining up with TRBD1. Germline assignment: CDR1 LGHNA and CDR2 YSLEER. After removal of 3 bases from V and 7 bases from J, the junction contained 6 bases not matched to a gene. There are 14 residues in the CDR3. CDR3 DNA: TGCGCCAGCAGCCATGGGACAGGGAGAGTTGAAGCTTTCTTT. Its translation: CASSHGTGRVEAFF.

The genes are TRBV20-1 and TRBJ1-6; 8 bases match TRBD1. CDR3 length equals 14 residues. Germline CDR1 DFQATT, CDR2 SNEGSKA (reference sequence). Trimming cost V 1 base and J 8 bases; bases outside gene matches: 4. This CDR3 is CSARGGQVYSPLHF. The CDR3 DNA is TGCAGTGCTAGAGGGGGACAGGTATATTCACCCCTCCACTTT.

This clonotype was found a few times. This chain links TRBV7-2 with TRBJ2-5; D is unclear. V was trimmed by 4 bases and J by 6 bases, leaving 12 bases between them. Looked up from germline, CDR1 is SGHTA and CDR2 is FQGNSA. The CDR3 length is 13 residues. The CDR3 DNA is TGTGCCAGCAGCTCCGCGCTCGCAAAGACCCAGTACTTC. Translating gives CASSSALAKTQYF.

This clonotype was found a few times. The rearrangement uses TRBV10-3 and TRBJ2-7, with 7 bases aligning to TRBD2. The CDR3 length is 14 residues. V lost 9 bases and J lost 5; bases outside the gene matches: 13. Germline V gene lookup returns CDR1 ENHRY and CDR2 SYGVKD. CDR3 in DNA: TGTGCCATAAATGGGGCTAGCGGCCCCAACGAGCAGTACTTC. It is translated as CAINGASGPNEQYF.

The V and J genes are TRBV2 and TRBJ2-7, with D uncertain. Germline V gives CDR1 SNHLY, CDR2 FYNNEI. V gave up 7 bases and J gave up 2 bases, with 12 bases separating them. The CDR3 has 13 amino acids. The CDR3 here is CASIPEGPYEQYF. CDR3 DNA: TGTGCCAGCATCCCAGAAGGTCCCTACGAGCAGTACTTC.

This clonotype has a count of ten or more. This rearrangement joins TRBV5-6 to TRBJ1-2, with 7 bases fitting TRBD1. The CDR3 consists of 13 residues. Germline V CDR1 and CDR2: SGHDT, YYEEEE. V was pared by 2 bases and J by 3 bases, with 1 base of the junction left unmatched. Written as DNA, the CDR3 is TGTGCCAGCAGCTTTGGGACAGACTATGGCTACACCTTC. Protein: CASSFGTDYGYTF.